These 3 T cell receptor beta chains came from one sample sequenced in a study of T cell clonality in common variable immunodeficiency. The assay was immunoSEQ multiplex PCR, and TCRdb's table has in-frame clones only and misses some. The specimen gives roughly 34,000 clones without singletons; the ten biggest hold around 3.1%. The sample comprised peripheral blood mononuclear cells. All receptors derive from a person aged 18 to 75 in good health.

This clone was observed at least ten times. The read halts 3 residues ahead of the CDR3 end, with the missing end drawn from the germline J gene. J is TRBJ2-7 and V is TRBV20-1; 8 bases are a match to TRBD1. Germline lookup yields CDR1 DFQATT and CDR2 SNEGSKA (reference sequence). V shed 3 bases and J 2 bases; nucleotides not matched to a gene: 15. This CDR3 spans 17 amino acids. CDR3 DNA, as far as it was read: TGCAGTGCTAGTCCTATGTGGGGGCAGGGGGCAACCTACGAG. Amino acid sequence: CSASPMWGQGATYE. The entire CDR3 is CSASPMWGQGATYEQYF.

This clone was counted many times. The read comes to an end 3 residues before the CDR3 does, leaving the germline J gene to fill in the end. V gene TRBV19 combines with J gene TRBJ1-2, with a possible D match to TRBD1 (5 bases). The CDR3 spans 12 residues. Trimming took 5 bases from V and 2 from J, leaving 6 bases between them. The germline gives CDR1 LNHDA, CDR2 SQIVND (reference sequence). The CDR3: CASSGANYGYTF. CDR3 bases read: TGTGCCAGTAGTGGGGCGAACTATGGC.

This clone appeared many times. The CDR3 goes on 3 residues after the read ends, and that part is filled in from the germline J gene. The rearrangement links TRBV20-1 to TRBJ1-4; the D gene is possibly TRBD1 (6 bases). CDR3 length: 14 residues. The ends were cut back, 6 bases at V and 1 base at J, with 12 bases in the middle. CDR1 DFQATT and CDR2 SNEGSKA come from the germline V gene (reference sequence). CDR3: CSALNRETNEKLFF. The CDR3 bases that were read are TGCAGTGCCCTTAACAGGGAAACTAATGAAAAA.